The present TCR beta chain was sequenced within a study of identifying expanded T cells in peripheral blood (dated by TCRdb to about 2019). Notes on the research overall: Technical replicates were generated by sequencing separate aliquots of the same genomic DNA pool, and four replicates were compared pairwise. The full study reports these points: For all healthy donors, the variance in clone template counts between roughly 2-week samples rose significantly as total template count increased. The binomial model flagged roughly 1.2 differentially abundant clones between technical replicates but about 16 over around two weeks and around 19 over roughly 4 weeks. It was expected by the authors that biological variance in healthy repertoires might increase further over much longer intervals, such as months to years. Across all healthy-donor time intervals, the beta-binomial model significantly lowered both the number of clones called differentially abundant and the false-positive rate.

TCRbeta CDR3 regions were profiled by bias-controlled multiplex PCR amplification of genomic DNA with the immunoSEQ Assay. The paper's data handling went like this. To quantify the absolute abundance of each unique TCRbeta CDR3 region, the sequences were collapsed and filtered. Differential abundance was tested with two models: a binomial (Fisher-equivalent) model and a beta-binomial model that adds time-dependent variance fitted from healthy donors. Clones with fewer than 5 combined templates were removed, and a clone was called differentially abundant if the clone's Benjamini-Hochberg FDR was below 0.01. In the beta-binomial model, variance was expressed as a function of the total template count across the two samples, in the form v = (b*log(k)+a)^2. Held by TCRdb, this immuneACCESS table contains in-frame sequences only and omits some clones. Under half of the omission traces to an unresolved V gene where checked; the cause of the rest is unknown. V, J and clone size derive from that table, while D and trimming were established from the DNA sequence. In all, the sample holds tens of thousands of clones, and 80% to 90% of those were seen once. The top ten hold around 4.6% of the sample.

No immune events such as infections were documented for the healthy donors during the collection period. Time-dependent variance in a beta-binomial model of T-cell clone differential abundance was calibrated using healthy-donor blood repertoires as a training cohort. The training cohort comprised about ten healthy donors, 3 female and 7 male. Donor ages ranged from roughly 25 to 65 years, with an average of roughly 40 years. Whole blood from each healthy donor was obtained from a commercial supplier and was collected at three time points roughly 13 days apart. Genomic DNA was extracted from unsorted whole blood for immunosequencing. CDR1 is given as MNHEY and CDR2 as SMNVEV, both from the germline V gene (reference sequence). The CDR3 contains 16 residues, cysteine and phenylalanine counted. Only the CDR3 portion is preserved as DNA: 48 bases, with reading frame beginning at the first base. V is clipped by 7 bases and J by 3 bases, and the sequence between their germline boundaries is 19 bases long.

This clone appeared a single time. Its specific antigen is unknown. There are no base qualities to consult, and no much larger clone falls within one base. This TCR was recovered from a person aged 18 to 70 in good health. Sample: blood. The chain is encoded by TRBV27 joined to TRBJ2-1, and possibly TRBD1, on 5 matching bases. The DNA sequence is given as TGTGCCAGCAACCATATAGGACAAAAAAACTACAATGAGCAGTTCTTC. Protein translation: CASNHIGQKNYNEQFF.